What follows describes a single T cell receptor beta chain. Its target is not known. These data originate in a study of vaccination and CD4 T cells after COVID-19. At the Johns Hopkins FTIC core, DNA taken from cultured CD4+ T cells was sequenced by way of the Oncomine TCR Beta short-read assay. TCRdb re-called the PCR reads with MiXCR, one entry per CDR3 protein. The sample includes some 16,000 distinct CDR3 sequences, 65% to 80% of them seen just once. Treatment indicated: roughly nine-day PBMC culture with coronavirus spike peptide pools or control peptides (ViraFEST assay). Looked up from germline, CDR1 is SGHNT and CDR2 is YENEEA. J lost 6 bases, V lost 4 bases, and 12 bases had no gene match. The CDR3 has 17 amino acids.

V and J are TRBV11-3 and TRBJ2-3; 11 positions agree with TRBD2. The sample comprised CD4+ T cells from blood, cultured in vitro. This TCR was sampled from a human donor who had recovered from COVID-19. The CDR3: CASSSRGVAGGGDTQYF. The CDR3 DNA reads TGTGCCAGCAGCTCGCGGGGGGTAGCGGGGGGGGGGGATACGCAGTATTTT.